Reported below is one T cell receptor (beta chain). Its antigen remains unknown. This record comes from a study of monozygotic twins with inflammatory bowel disease. Study-level results: Against healthy co-twins, IBD patients had lower TCRbeta diversity (measured by inverse Simpson). A single strong IBD-associated signal or clonotype was not supported by the findings. Researchers reported no repertoire similarity difference between concordant and discordant twins, possibly from limited power.

Every sample had its cDNA made across eight separate reactions. TCRdb reprocessed the 5' RACE reads and reports one entry per CDR3 protein, with no DNA. This sample's clone table lists 330,000 or so distinct CDR3 sequences. The CDR3 loop spans 16 amino acids. Looked up from germline, CDR1 is SGHRS and CDR2 is YFSETQ. The J gene is TRBJ1-6, the V gene TRBV5-1; TCRdb's D gene call, TRBD1, goes unchecked for lack of DNA. The TCR originated in a human donor with ulcerative colitis or Crohn's disease, or a healthy co-twin of an affected twin (not recorded which). The sequenced sample consisted of blood. The CDR3 sequence: CASSLQGSSYNSPLHF. The full variable domain, completed using reference TRBV5-1 and TRBJ1-6, is KAGVTQTPRYLIKTRGQQVTLSCSPISGHRSVSWYQQTPGQGLQFLFEYFSETQRNKGNFPGRFSGRQFSNSRSEMNVSTLELGDSALYLCASSLQGSSYNSPLHFGNGTRLTVT.